The rows below give T cell receptor beta chains drawn from one sample of a study of T cells in Graves' hyperthyroidism and ophthalmopathy. TCRdb re-called the multiplex PCR reads with MiXCR, one entry per CDR3 protein. The table lists roughly 380,000 distinct CDR3 sequences, approximately 13% of them singletons, with around 20% in the top ten. What was sequenced was blood. These receptors all stem from a man aged 30-40 years with Graves' hyperthyroidism that later progressed to Graves' ophthalmopathy. The CDR3 runs from the conserved cysteine through the conserved F or W. A D gene is named only where the DNA matches it firmly. Clone size is not always given. Where it is, it says once, few, many or a class for expanded clones.

length	V	J	size	D	DNA	CDR3
13	TRBV2	TRBJ2-5	many	TRBD1	TGTGCCAGCAACAGGGGATCCCAAGAGACCCAGTACTTC	CASNRGSQETQYF
19	TRBV24-1	TRBJ2-3	few	TRBD2	TGTGCCACCGAAGGACCCTTTACTAGCGGGGGGGCCTCGACAGATACGCAGTATTTT	CATEGPFTSGGASTDTQYF
16	TRBV4-1	TRBJ2-5	many	TRBD1	TGCGCCAGCAGCCAGCCCTGGGACAGGGGAGGCGAGACCCAGTACTTC	CASSQPWDRGGETQYF
14	TRBV9	TRBJ2-7	NA	TRBD2	TGTGCCAGCAGCTCTAGCGGGGGGTACAATGAGCAGTACTTC	CASSSSGGYNEQYF
16	TRBV14	TRBJ2-7	many	TRBD1	TGTGCCAGCAGCCAAACGAAGGGACAGGGCTCCTACGAGCAGTACTTC	CASSQTKGQGSYEQYF
15	TRBV28	TRBJ2-3	many	TRBD2	TGTGCCAGCAGTTTCTCGCGGGGGGGCACAGATACGCAGTATTTT	CASSFSRGGTDTQYF
13	TRBV2	TRBJ2-5	many	TRBD2	TGTGCCAGCAATGCGGGGGGGCCTGAGACCCAGTACTTC	CASNAGGPETQYF
18	TRBV12-3/TRBV12-4	TRBJ1-3	NA	TRBD1	TGTGCCAGTCGGAAGGGGGCAAAGAGCCCAATCTCTGGAAACACCATATATTTT	CASRKGAKSPISGNTIYF
15	TRBV12-3/TRBV12-4	TRBJ2-1	many	NA	TGTGCCAGCAGTCCGACCGGGACACCGGGGAATGAGCAGTTCTTC	CASSPTGTPGNEQFF
16	TRBV12-5	TRBJ2-7	NA	TRBD2	TGTGCTAGTGGTTATTCCGCTAGCGGTGCCACCTACGAGCAGTACTTC	CASGYSASGATYEQYF
16	TRBV7-3	TRBJ1-1	NA	TRBD1	TGTGCCAGCAGCGCCGACAGGGTAAAGGAGAACACTGAAGCTTTCTTT	CASSADRVKENTEAFF
13	TRBV7-9	TRBJ1-2	few	NA	TGTGCCAGCAGCCACGGGTCGGGAGATGGCTACACCTTC	CASSHGSGDGYTF
15	TRBV12-3/TRBV12-4	TRBJ2-1	many	TRBD2	TGTGCCAGCAGAGCCGCTAGCGGGGGTTACAATGAGCAGTTCTTC	CASRAASGGYNEQFF
15	TRBV18	TRBJ2-5	many	NA	TGTGCCAGCTCCCCCGCGGGGACGCCGGGGGCGACCCAGTACTTC	CASSPAGTPGATQYF
14	TRBV11-2	TRBJ1-1	many	NA	TGTGCCAGCACCGTGGGACCCAGGAACACTGAAGCTTTCTTT	CASTVGPRNTEAFF
19	TRBV12-3/TRBV12-4	TRBJ2-7	few	NA	TGTGCCAGCAGTTTAGGGAAAGGTTCCCCCTTCCAGAGCTCCTACGAGCAGTACTTC	CASSLGKGSPFQSSYEQYF
14	TRBV28	TRBJ2-7	many	NA	TGTGCCAGCAGTTTATTTGGTACCCACTACGAGCAGTACTTC	CASSLFGTHYEQYF
20	TRBV11-2	TRBJ2-4	few	NA	TGTGCCAGCAGCTTAGACGCCTCTCCCAGGGTACTCCTAGCCAAAAACATTCAGTACTTC	CASSLDASPRVLLAKNIQYF
15	TRBV2	TRBJ1-2	many	NA	TGTGCCAGCACTCCGGCAGTACCATTTAACTATGGCTACACCTTC	CASTPAVPFNYGYTF
15	TRBV13	TRBJ2-7	NA	TRBD1	TGTGCCAGCAGCAATGGACAGGGGCCCTCCTACGAGCAGTACTTC	CASSNGQGPSYEQYF
13	TRBV10-2	TRBJ1-1	many	NA	TGCGCCAGCAGTGTGGGGGTGAACACTGAAGCTTTCTTT	CASSVGVNTEAFF
12	TRBV10-3	TRBJ2-1	NA	TRBD2	TGTGCCATCCGGGAGGGGGGCAATGAGCAGTTCTTC	CAIREGGNEQFF
15	TRBV5-1	TRBJ1-1	many	NA	TGCGCCAGCAGCTCCTCGACAGGATTCGACACTGAAGCTTTCTTT	CASSSSTGFDTEAFF
15	TRBV9	TRBJ1-6	many	TRBD1	TGTGCCAGCAGCGCCTCCGGGACAGGGGGATCACCCCTCCACTTT	CASSASGTGGSPLHF